The rows below give T cell receptor beta chains drawn from one sample of a study of cytomegalovirus exposure and HLA in healthy donors. Method: immunoSEQ multiplex PCR; TCRdb's copy keeps in-frame clones and lacks some. The data hold about 160,000 clones, with approximately 89% observed a single time. Sequencing was done on a sample of PBMCs. These TCRs come from a man between 18 and 29 years old in good health and CMV-seropositive. The conserved cysteine and the conserved F or W are not part of the CDR3 here. The order of the fields is D gene, CDR3 length, V gene, CDR3 protein. A D gene is named only where the DNA matches it firmly.

D: TRBD2
length: 13
V: TRBV28
CDR3: ASSSAGRRTDTQY

D: TRBD2
length: 16
V: TRBV10-1
CDR3: ASSRGYSSGRAPDTQY

D: TRBD2
length: 16
V: TRBV7-9
CDR3: ASSLGPLAGGNTGELF

D: NA
length: 14
V: TRBV5-6
CDR3: ASSFLLPDSNYEQY

D: NA
length: 14
V: TRBV7-8
CDR3: ASSLEGSAVYNEQF

D: NA
length: 13
V: TRBV2
CDR3: ASTGQGGVNTEAF

D: NA
length: 12
V: TRBV11-3
CDR3: ASSLGGLNTEAF

D: NA
length: 13
V: TRBV6-5
CDR3: ASSYVRVPTDTQY

D: NA
length: 8
V: TRBV21-1
CDR3: ASSPTLQY

D: TRBD2
length: 13
V: TRBV7-9
CDR3: ASSLPAGVENEQF

D: TRBD2
length: 14
V: TRBV11-2
CDR3: ASSPRSGRTSYEQY

D: NA
length: 14
V: TRBV28
CDR3: ASSFDEGSSYNEQF

D: TRBD1
length: 13
V: TRBV10-3
CDR3: AISEMDRGQNEQF

D: NA
length: 14
V: TRBV19
CDR3: ASSIDYRFSGNTIY

D: NA
length: 15
V: TRBV10-3
CDR3: AISESGSGVSTDTQY

D: NA
length: 12
V: TRBV11-1
CDR3: ASSLSGLKETQY

D: NA
length: 13
V: TRBV6-5
CDR3: ASSYDSEASGELF

D: TRBD1
length: 13
V: TRBV4-1
CDR3: ASSQARGQSYGYT

D: TRBD1
length: 10
V: TRBV10-3
CDR3: AIWDSLFGYT

D: NA
length: 14
V: TRBV4-1
CDR3: ASSQPPRDKKNIQY

D: TRBD2
length: 13
V: TRBV7-2
CDR3: ASSKTSGSLDEQF

D: TRBD2
length: 14
V: TRBV6-5
CDR3: ASSWLLAGETGELF

D: TRBD2
length: 15
V: TRBV5-6
CDR3: ASSPYRSGSIRNEQF

D: TRBD2
length: 13
V: TRBV2
CDR3: ASSPLAGASNEQF